This TCR beta chain appears in the sequencing data of a study of cytomegalovirus exposure and HLA in healthy donors. Findings of the study overall: Altogether, around 160 TCR beta chains were recorded as cytomegalovirus-associated. As was reported, the classifier diagnosed cytomegalovirus status with high specificity and sensitivity.

Assay: immunoSEQ multiplex PCR; the TCRdb copy retains only in-frame clones and omits some. Of about 340,000 clones in the sample, approximately 90% are singletons; the top ten hold about 0.91%. Concerning this clone itself: No antigen is known for it.

The CDR3 has 14 amino acids. Trimming removed 8 bases from V and 7 bases from J, with 21 bases in between. Per the germline V gene, CDR1 is SNHLY and CDR2 is FYNNEI. Donors came from a validation cohort of 95 to 150 subjects, distinct from the first 666-subject cohort. This chain links TRBV2 with TRBJ2-7; D might be TRBD1 (6 bases). The sequence came from a woman aged 18 to 35 in good health and CMV-seronegative. Sequenced material: PBMCs. CDR3 sequence (DNA): TGTGCCAGCCGCAACCTCGGGACAACCAAGGAGCAGTACTTC. Translated: CASRNLGTTKEQYF.